One sample yielded the 18 T cell receptor beta chains listed below, sequenced in a study of siplizumab effects on memory and regulatory T cells. Only in-frame clones appear in the TCRdb table, and some are missing; sequencing was by immunoSEQ multiplex PCR. The sample lists 75,000 to 95,000 clones, 85% to 90% occurring once. Specimen: CD4+ T cells sorted from blood. All receptors come from a human donor in good health.

This sequence joins TRBV19 and TRBJ2-7; 9 bases match TRBD2. The trim removed 6 bases at V and 7 bases at J, leaving 7 bases unmatched. The germline V gene has CDR1 LNHDA and CDR2 SQIVND (reference sequence). This CDR3 region has 13 residues. The CDR3 coding sequence is TGTGCCAGTAGCAACGCGGGAGGGCGGGAGCAGTACTTC. Translating gives CASSNAGGREQYF.

V and J are TRBV6-5 and TRBJ2-7; TRBD2 agrees at 8 bases. The J segment lost 5 bases and the V segment lost 5 bases, leaving 8 bases of the junction unmatched. This CDR3 is 14 amino acids long. Germline assignment: CDR1 MNHEY and CDR2 SVGAGI. Written as DNA, the CDR3 is TGTGCCAGCAGTCTCCCCGGGAGGGCGGACGAGCAGTACTTC. Its translation is CASSLPGRADEQYF.

V usage is TRBV5-4 and J usage is TRBJ2-1; 10 nucleotides match TRBD2. The CDR3 length is 18 residues. Germline loops: CDR1 SGHNT, CDR2 YYREEE (reference sequence). J lost 7 bases, V lost 4 bases, and 17 bases had no gene match. The CDR3 sequence is CASSRRTSGRGVTNEQFF. The CDR3 DNA reads TGTGCCAGCAGCCGCAGGACTAGCGGCAGGGGAGTTACAAATGAGCAGTTCTTC.

The chain employs TRBV5-1 and TRBJ2-5; unclear D gene. CDR1 and CDR2 from the germline V gene are SGHRS and YFSETQ. CDR3 length equals 14 residues. V was clipped by 3 bases and J by 1 base, with 10 bases between them. CDR3 DNA sequence: TGCGCCAGCAGCTCCTTGGACGGCCAAGAGACCCAGTACTTC. This sequence encodes CASSSLDGQETQYF.

The CDR3 DNA reads as TGTGCCAGCAGAATACCAGCCGACCCAATATTCTACAATGAGCAGTTCTTC. This codes for CASRIPADPIFYNEQFF. The chain employs TRBV7-3 and TRBJ2-1; D unclear. The V and J ends lost 6 bases and 3 bases respectively, with 21 bases between them. This CDR3 is 17 amino acids long. The germline CDR1 and CDR2 sequences are SGHTA and FQGTGA.

This chain connects TRBV7-6 to TRBJ2-1; D remains ambiguous. V shed 7 bases and J shed 5 bases, with 18 bases lying between them. Germline CDR1 reads SGHVS; CDR2 reads FNYEAQ. The CDR3 contains 15 residues. In DNA, the CDR3 is TGTGCCAGCACCCCTCTTGGTAGCAGAAACAATGAGCAGTTCTTC. Translated: CASTPLGSRNNEQFF.

The chain uses TRBV27 and TRBJ2-7; TRBD2 aligns across 10 bases. CDR1 is MNHEY and CDR2 is SMNVEV in the germline V gene (reference sequence). Germline trimming cut 3 bases from V and 3 bases from J; bases unmatched to any gene: 8. The CDR3 has 16 amino acids. This CDR3 reads CASSFLRTSGNYEQYF. The CDR3 bases are TGTGCCAGCAGTTTTCTCAGGACTAGCGGAAACTACGAGCAGTACTTC.

V gene TRBV15 combines with J gene TRBJ2-5; weak D call: TRBD2 (5 bases). Germline values: CDR1 LNHNV, CDR2 YYDKDF (reference sequence). Trimming stripped 0 bases from V and 3 bases from J, with 8 bases between. The CDR3 covers 14 residues. The CDR3 nucleotides read TGTGCCACCAGCAGAGATCCCGGGAAAGAGACCCAGTACTTC. Residues: CATSRDPGKETQYF.

The chain combines TRBV7-9 with TRBJ1-1; weak D call: TRBD1 (6 bases). CDR3 length equals 14 residues. Germline assignment: CDR1 SEHNR and CDR2 FQNEAQ (reference sequence). V dropped 4 bases and J dropped 0 bases, with 9 bases sitting between them. The CDR3 is CASSYTGMNTEAFF. The CDR3, as DNA: TGTGCCAGCAGCTACACAGGGATGAACACTGAAGCTTTCTTT.

The CDR3 here is CASSFGTPSSYSNQPQHF. The CDR3, as DNA: TGTGCCAGCAGCTTCGGGACACCTTCTTCCTATAGCAATCAGCCCCAGCATTTT. This chain connects TRBV5-5 to TRBJ1-5; TRBD1 might be the D (6 bases). Trimming removed 2 bases from V and 0 bases from J, with 18 bases in between. Germline V gene sequence: CDR1 SGHKS, CDR2 YYEKEE (reference sequence). The CDR3 spans 18 residues.

J is TRBJ2-3 and V is TRBV5-4; 11 positions agree with TRBD1. There are 14 residues in the CDR3. CDR1 SGHNT and CDR2 YYREEE come from the germline V gene (reference sequence). The V and J ends lost 4 bases and 6 bases, in that order; junction bases with no gene match: 4. As DNA, the CDR3 is TGTGCCAGCAGCCCGGACAGGGGGCGGGATACGCAGTATTTT. It yields the protein CASSPDRGRDTQYF.

V gene TRBV7-8 combines with J gene TRBJ2-1; D is ambiguous. The CDR3 runs 18 residues. Per the germline V gene, CDR1 is SGHVS and CDR2 is FQNEAQ. Trimming stripped 0 bases from V and 0 bases from J, with 15 bases between. The CDR3 protein is CASSLALKGMSSYNEQFF. For the CDR3, the DNA is TGTGCCAGCAGCTTAGCGCTAAAAGGGATGAGCTCCTACAATGAGCAGTTCTTC.

The chain carries TRBV2 and TRBJ2-3; a weak D match, TRBD2 (6 bases). Germline V gene lookup returns CDR1 SNHLY and CDR2 FYNNEI. The V end was cut by 7 bases, the J end by 1 base, with 9 bases between. This CDR3 region has 13 residues. The CDR3: CASKGTGTDTQYF. The CDR3 DNA reads TGTGCCAGCAAAGGGACTGGCACAGATACGCAGTATTTT.

The rearrangement links TRBV5-1 to TRBJ2-7, with a tentative D call TRBD1 (6 bases). The CDR3 consists of 13 residues. Trimming removed 6 bases from V and 7 bases from J, with 17 bases in between. The V gene's germline CDR1 is SGHRS and CDR2 YFSETQ. CDR3 sequence: CASTPRGTGEQYF. DNA for the CDR3: TGCGCCAGCACCCCTAGGGGGACGGGGGAGCAGTACTTC.

This clone occurred once. This sequence joins TRBV19 and TRBJ1-5, with 8 bases that match TRBD1. There are 12 residues in the CDR3. J gave up 6 bases and V 6 bases, and 1 base lay outside the gene matches. The germline gives CDR1 LNHDA, CDR2 SQIVND (reference sequence). Here the CDR3 DNA reads TGTGCCAGTAGGGACAGGGTTCAGCCCCAGCATTTT. This translates into CASRDRVQPQHF.

This chain uses TRBV7-9 with TRBJ2-2; D unclear. The CDR3 has 16 amino acids. CDR1 is SEHNR and CDR2 is FQNEAQ in the germline V gene (reference sequence). The V gene lost 5 bases and the J gene lost 3 bases, with 16 bases spanning the gap. As DNA, the CDR3 is TGTGCCAGCAGCAGCGTGACCCTAAGTTACACCGGGGAGCTGTTTTTT. Translation: CASSSVTLSYTGELFF.

This clone was observed a handful of times. The chain couples TRBV14 to TRBJ2-3; D gene unclear. There are 14 residues in the CDR3. V shed 4 bases and J shed 5 bases, with 13 bases lying between them. The germline gives CDR1 SGHDN, CDR2 FVKESK. The CDR3 is CASSPPRKKDTQYF. CDR3 DNA: TGTGCCAGCAGCCCCCCCAGAAAAAAAGATACGCAGTATTTT.

V is TRBV5-1 and J is TRBJ2-1; 8 nucleotides match TRBD2. This CDR3 has 14 amino acids. V lost 1 base, J lost 9 bases, and 6 bases stayed unmatched. Germline V gene data show CDR1 as SGHRS and CDR2 as YFSETQ. CDR3 protein: CASSLIAGGPEQFF. The CDR3 bases are TGCGCCAGCAGCTTGATTGCGGGAGGTCCTGAGCAGTTCTTC.